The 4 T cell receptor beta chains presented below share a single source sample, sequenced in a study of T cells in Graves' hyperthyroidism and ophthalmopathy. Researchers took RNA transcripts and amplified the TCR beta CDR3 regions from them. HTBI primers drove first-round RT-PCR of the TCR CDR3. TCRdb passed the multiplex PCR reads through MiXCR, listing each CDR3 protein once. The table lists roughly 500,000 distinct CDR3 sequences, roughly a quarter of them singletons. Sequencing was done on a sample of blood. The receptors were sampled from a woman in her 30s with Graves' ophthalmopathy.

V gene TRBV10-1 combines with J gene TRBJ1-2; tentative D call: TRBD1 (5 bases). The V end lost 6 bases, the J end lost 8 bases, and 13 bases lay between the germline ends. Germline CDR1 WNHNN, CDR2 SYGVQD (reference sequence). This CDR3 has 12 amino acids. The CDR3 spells CASSQDRIGYTF. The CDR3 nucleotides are TGCGCCAGCAGCCAAGACAGAATCGGCTACACCTTC.

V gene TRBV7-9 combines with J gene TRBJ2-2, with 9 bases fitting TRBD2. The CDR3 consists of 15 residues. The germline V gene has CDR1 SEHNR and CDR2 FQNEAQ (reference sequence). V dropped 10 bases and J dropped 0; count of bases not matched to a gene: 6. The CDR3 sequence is CATGGLATNTGELFF. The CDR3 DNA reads TGTGCCACCGGCGGACTAGCGACGAACACCGGGGAGCTGTTTTTT.

CDR3 in amino acids: CASSQSPLSKETQYF. In nucleotides, the CDR3 is TGTGCCAGCAGCCAAAGCCCCCTTTCAAAAGAGACCCAGTACTTC. This rearrangement joins TRBV3-1 to TRBJ2-5; D is uncertain. There are 15 residues in the CDR3. Trimming removed 2 bases from V and 3 bases from J, with 13 bases in between. In germline, CDR1 is LGHDT, CDR2 YNNKEL (reference sequence).

The DNA of the CDR3 is TGTGCCAGCAGGTCGACGGGTAGCTCCTACGAGCAGTACTTC. Residues: CASRSTGSSYEQYF. The V call is TRBV6-1, the J call TRBJ2-7; no definite D call. CDR3 length: 14 residues. Deletions cut 6 bases from V and 0 bases from J, with 12 bases between. Germline CDR1 is MNHNS and CDR2 is SASEGT.